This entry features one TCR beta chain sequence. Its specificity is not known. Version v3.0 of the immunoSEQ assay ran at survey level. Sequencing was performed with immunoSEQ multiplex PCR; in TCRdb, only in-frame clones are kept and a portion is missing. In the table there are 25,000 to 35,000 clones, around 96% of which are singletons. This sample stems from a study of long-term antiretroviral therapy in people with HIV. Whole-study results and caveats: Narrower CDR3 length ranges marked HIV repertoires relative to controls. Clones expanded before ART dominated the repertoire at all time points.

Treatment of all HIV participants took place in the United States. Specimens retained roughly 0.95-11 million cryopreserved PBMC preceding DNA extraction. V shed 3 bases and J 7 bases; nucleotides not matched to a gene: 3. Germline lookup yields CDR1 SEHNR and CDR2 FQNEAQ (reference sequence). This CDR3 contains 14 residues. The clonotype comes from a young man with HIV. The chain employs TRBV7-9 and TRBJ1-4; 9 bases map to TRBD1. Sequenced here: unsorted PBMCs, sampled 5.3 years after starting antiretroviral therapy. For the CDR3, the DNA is TGTGCCAGCAGCTTGACAGGGGGTATTGAAAAACTGTTTTTT. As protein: CASSLTGGIEKLFF.